This record covers a single TCR beta chain. The antigen is undetermined. A junction end diverges from the germline sequence, so it may reflect a read error. From roughly 390 ng of RNA, a library with molecular barcoded alpha/delta and beta/gamma adaptors was made. In TCRdb, the reads were re-called with MiXCR into one record per CDR3 protein. The sample gives 40,000 to 50,000 distinct CDR3 sequences, 13% of which show up once; approximately 28% is in the top ten. This sample was included in a study of read filtering for tumor transcriptome and immune sequencing. Study context: Fewer than 10 patients were R-ISS I, some 15 were R-ISS II, roughly 7 were R-ISS III. DNase treatment preceded whole-transcriptome library preparation.

The CDR3 is 17 amino acids. From germline, CDR1 is MDHEN and CDR2 SYDVKM. Study results and limitations: Roughly 80% of IR-seq clonotypes had a single read, yet these held around 3.3% of reads.

The chain recombines TRBV28 with TRBJ2-2, with a weak D call TRBD2 (6 bases). This TCR came from a donor at least 40 years old with multiple myeloma. The sequencing sample was made of a population of CD138-negative cells sorted from bone marrow. CDR3 loop: CASSLPPGVASTGGLFF. Here the CDR3 DNA reads TGTGCCAGCAGTTTACCTCCGGGGGTCGCGAGCACCGGGGGGCTGTTTTTT.